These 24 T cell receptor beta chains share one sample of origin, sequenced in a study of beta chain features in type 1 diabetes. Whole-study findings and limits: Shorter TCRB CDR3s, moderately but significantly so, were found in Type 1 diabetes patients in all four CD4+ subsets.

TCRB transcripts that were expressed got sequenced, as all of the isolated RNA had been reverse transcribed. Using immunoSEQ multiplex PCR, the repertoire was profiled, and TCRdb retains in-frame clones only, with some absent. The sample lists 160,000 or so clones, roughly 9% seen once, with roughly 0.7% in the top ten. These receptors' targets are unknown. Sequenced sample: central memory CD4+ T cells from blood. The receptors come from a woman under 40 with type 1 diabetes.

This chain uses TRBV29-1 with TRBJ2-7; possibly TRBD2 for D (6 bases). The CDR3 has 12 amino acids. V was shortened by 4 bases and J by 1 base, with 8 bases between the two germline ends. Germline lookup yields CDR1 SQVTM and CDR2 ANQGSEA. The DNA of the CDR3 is TGCAGCGTTGCGGAGGGTTCCTACGAGCAGTACTTC. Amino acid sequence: CSVAEGSYEQYF.

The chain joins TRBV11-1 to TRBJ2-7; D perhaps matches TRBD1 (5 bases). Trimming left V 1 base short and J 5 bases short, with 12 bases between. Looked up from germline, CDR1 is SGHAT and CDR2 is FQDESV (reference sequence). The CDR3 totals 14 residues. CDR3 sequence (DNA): TGTGCCAGCAGCTTAGACAGGATTACCCACGAGCAGTACTTC. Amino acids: CASSLDRITHEQYF.

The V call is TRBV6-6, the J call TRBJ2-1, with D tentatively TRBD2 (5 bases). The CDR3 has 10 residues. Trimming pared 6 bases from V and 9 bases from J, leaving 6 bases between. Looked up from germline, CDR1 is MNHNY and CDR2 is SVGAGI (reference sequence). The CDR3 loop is CASRRVEQFF. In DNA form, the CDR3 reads TGTGCCAGCAGGAGGGTTGAGCAGTTCTTC.

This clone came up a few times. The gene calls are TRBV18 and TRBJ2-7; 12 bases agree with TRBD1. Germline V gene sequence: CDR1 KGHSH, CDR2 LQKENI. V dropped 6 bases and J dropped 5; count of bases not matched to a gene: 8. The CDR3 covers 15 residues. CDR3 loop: CASSPGTGGEHEQYF. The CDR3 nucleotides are TGTGCCAGCTCCCCCGGGACAGGGGGCGAACACGAGCAGTACTTC.

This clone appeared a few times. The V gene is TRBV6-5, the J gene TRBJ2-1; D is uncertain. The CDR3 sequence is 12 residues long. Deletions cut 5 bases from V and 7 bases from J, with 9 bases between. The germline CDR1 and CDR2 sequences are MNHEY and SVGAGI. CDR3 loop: CASSGSRNEQFF. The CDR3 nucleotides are TGTGCCAGCAGTGGCTCGCGGAATGAGCAGTTCTTC.

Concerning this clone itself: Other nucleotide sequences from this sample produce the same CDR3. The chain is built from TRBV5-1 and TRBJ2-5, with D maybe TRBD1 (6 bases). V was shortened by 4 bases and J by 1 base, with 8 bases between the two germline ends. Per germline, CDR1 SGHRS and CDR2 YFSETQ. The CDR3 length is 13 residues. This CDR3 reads CASSPDSQETQYF. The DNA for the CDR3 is TGCGCCAGCAGCCCGGACAGCCAAGAGACCCAGTACTTC.

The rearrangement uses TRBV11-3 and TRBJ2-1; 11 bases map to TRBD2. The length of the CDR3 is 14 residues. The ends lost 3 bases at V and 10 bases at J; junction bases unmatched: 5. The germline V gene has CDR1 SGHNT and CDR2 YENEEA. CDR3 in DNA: TGTGCCAGCAGCTTCAGTCGGACTAGCGGGGAGCAGTTCTTC. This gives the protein CASSFSRTSGEQFF.

CDR3 DNA: TGCGCCAGCAGCACTGGGACAGTTAATGAAAAACTGTTTTTT. It codes for CASSTGTVNEKLFF. The genes are TRBV5-1 and TRBJ1-4; 7 nucleotides agree with TRBD1. This CDR3 is 14 amino acids long. The germline CDR1 and CDR2 sequences are SGHRS and YFSETQ. With 4 bases clipped from V and 4 bases from J, the junction kept 4 bases outside the gene matches.

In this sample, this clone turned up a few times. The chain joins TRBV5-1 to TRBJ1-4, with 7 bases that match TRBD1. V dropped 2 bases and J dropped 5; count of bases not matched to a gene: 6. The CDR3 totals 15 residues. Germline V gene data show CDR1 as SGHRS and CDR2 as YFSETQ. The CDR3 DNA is TGCGCCAGCAGCTTCGCCGGGACAGCGAATGAAAAACTGTTTTTT. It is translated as CASSFAGTANEKLFF.

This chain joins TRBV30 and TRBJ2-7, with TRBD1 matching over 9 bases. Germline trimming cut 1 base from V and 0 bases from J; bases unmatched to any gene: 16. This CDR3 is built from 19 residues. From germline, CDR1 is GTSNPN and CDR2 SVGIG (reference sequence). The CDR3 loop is CAWSGVARDRAHSSYEQYF. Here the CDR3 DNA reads TGTGCCTGGAGTGGGGTAGCCCGGGACAGGGCGCATTCCTCCTACGAGCAGTACTTC.

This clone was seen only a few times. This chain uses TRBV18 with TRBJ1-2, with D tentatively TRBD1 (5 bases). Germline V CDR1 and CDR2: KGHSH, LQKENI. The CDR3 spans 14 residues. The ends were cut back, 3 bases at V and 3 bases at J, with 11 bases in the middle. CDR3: CASSPTWGDYGYTF. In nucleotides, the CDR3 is TGTGCCAGCTCACCGACATGGGGGGACTATGGCTACACCTTC.

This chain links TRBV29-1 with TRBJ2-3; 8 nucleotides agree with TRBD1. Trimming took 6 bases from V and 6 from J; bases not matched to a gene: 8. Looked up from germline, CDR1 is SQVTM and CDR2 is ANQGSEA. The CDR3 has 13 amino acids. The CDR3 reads CSVRQGASDTQYF. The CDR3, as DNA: TGCAGCGTCAGGCAGGGGGCTTCGGATACGCAGTATTTT.

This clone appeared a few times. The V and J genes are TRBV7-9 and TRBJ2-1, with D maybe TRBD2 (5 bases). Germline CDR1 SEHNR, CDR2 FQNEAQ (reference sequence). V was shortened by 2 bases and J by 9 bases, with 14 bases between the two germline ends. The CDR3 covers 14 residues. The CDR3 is CASSLPLGGVEQFF. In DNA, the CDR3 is TGTGCCAGCAGCTTACCCCTTGGAGGTGTTGAGCAGTTCTTC.

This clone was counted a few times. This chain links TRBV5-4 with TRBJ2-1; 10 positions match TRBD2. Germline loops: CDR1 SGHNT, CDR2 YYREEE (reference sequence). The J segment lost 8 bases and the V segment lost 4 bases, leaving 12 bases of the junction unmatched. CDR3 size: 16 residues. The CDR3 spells CASSPGGASGRDEQFF. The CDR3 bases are TGTGCCAGCAGCCCTGGAGGGGCTAGCGGGAGAGATGAGCAGTTCTTC. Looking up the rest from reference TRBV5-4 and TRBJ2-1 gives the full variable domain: ETGVTQSPTHLIKTRGQQVTLRCSSQSGHNTVSWYQQALGQGPQFIFQYYREEENGRGNFPPRFSGLQFPNYSSELNVNALELDDSALYLCASSPGGASGRDEQFFGPGTRLTVL.

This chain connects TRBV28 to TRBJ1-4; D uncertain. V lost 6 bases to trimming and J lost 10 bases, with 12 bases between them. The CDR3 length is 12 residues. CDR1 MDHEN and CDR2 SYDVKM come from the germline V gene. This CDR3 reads CASSPPAGKLFF. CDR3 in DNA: TGTGCCAGCAGCCCGCCCGCGGGAAAACTGTTTTTT.

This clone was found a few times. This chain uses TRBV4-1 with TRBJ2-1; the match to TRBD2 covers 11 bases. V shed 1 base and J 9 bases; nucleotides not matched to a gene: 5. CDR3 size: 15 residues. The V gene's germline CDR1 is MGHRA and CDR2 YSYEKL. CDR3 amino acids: CASSQGTSGFGEQFF. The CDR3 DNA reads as TGCGCCAGCAGCCAAGGGACTAGCGGGTTCGGTGAGCAGTTCTTC.

The CDR3 DNA follows: TGTGCCAGCAGCGCCCACAGTATAGAGACCCAGTACTTC. It is translated as CASSAHSIETQYF. V is TRBV7-9 and J is TRBJ2-5; no firm D call. Germline V gene lookup returns CDR1 SEHNR and CDR2 FQNEAQ (reference sequence). The CDR3 runs 13 residues. V lost 5 bases and J lost 4, with 11 bases in between.

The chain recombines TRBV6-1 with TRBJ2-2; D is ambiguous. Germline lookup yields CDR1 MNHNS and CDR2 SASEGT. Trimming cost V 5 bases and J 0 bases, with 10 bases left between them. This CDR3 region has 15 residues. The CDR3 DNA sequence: TGTGCCAGCAGTCCACTCCAGGCGAACACCGGGGAGCTGTTTTTT. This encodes CASSPLQANTGELFF.

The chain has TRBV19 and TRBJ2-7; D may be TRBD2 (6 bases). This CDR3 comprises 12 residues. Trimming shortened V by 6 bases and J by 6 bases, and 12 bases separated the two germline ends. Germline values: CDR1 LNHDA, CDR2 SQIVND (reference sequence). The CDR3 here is CASRLEGGEQYF. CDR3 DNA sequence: TGTGCCAGTAGACTAGAGGGAGGCGAGCAGTACTTC.

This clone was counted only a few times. CDR3 protein: CASSPDRESYEQYF. The DNA of the CDR3 is TGTGCCAGCAGCCCGGACAGGGAGTCCTACGAGCAGTACTTC. The chain uses TRBV13 and TRBJ2-7, with 8 nucleotides matching TRBD1. Trimming at V came to 5 bases and at J to 1 base, leaving 4 bases not matched to a gene. CDR1 and CDR2 from the germline V gene are PRHDT and FYEKMQ (reference sequence). The CDR3 totals 14 residues.

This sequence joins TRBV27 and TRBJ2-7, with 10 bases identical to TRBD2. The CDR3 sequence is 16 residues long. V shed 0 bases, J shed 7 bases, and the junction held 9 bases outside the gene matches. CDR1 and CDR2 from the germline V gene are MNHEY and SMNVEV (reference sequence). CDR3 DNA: TGTGCCAGCAGTTTATCGCCAGCGGGAGGGCTGGGGGAGCAGTACTTC. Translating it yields CASSLSPAGGLGEQYF.

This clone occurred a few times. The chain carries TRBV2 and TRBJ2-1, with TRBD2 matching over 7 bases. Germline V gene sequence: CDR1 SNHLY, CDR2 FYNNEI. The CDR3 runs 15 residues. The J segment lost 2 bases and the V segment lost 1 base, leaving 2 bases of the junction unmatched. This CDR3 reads CASSEGAGAYNEQFF. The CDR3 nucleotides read TGTGCCAGCAGTGAAGGGGCGGGAGCCTACAATGAGCAGTTCTTC.

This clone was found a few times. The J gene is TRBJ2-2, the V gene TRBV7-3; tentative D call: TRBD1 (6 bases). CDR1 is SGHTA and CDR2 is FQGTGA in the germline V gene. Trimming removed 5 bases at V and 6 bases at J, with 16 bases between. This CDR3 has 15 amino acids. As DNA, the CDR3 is TGTGCCAGCAGCCCCAAGGCAGGGGACGCCGGGGAGCTGTTTTTT. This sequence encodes CASSPKAGDAGELFF.

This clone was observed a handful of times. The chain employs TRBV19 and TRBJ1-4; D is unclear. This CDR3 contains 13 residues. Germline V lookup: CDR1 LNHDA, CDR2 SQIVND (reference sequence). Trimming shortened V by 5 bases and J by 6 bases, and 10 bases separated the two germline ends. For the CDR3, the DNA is TGTGCCAGTAGTCCCGTCACGGATGAAAAACTGTTTTTT. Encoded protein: CASSPVTDEKLFF.